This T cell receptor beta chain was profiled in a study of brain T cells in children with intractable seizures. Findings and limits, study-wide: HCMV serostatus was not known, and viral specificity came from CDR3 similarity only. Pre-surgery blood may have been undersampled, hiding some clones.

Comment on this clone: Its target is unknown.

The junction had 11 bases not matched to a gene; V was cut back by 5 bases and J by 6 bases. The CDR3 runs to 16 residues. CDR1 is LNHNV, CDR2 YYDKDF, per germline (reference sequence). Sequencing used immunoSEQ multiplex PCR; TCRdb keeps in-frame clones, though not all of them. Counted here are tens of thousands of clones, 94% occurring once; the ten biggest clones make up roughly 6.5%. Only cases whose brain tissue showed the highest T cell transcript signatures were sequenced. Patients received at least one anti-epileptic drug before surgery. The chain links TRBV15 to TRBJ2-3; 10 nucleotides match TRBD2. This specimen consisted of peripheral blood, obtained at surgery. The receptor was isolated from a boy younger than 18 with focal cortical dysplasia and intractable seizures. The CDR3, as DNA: TGTGCCACCAGCCCCCAGGGGGCTAGCGGGGGTGATACGCAGTATTTT. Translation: CATSPQGASGGDTQYF.